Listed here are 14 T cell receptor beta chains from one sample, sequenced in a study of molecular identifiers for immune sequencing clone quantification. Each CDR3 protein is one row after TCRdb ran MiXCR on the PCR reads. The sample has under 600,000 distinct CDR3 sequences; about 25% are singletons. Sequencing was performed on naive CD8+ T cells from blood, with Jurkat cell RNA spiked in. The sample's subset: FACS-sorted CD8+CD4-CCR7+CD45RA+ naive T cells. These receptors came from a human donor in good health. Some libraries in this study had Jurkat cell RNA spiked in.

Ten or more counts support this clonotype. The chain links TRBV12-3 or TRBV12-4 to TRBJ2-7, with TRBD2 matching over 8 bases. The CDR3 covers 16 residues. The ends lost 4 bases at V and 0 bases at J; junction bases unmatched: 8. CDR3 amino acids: CASSYAGGPSSYEQYF. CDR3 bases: TGTGCCAGCAGTTACGCGGGGGGCCCGAGCTCCTACGAGCAGTACTTC.

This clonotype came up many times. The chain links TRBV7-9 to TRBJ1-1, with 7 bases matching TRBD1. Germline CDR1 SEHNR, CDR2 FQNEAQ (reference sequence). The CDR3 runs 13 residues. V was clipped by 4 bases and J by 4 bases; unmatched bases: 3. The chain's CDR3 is CASSYGQVTEAFF. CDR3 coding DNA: TGTGCCAGCAGCTACGGACAGGTCACTGAAGCTTTCTTT.

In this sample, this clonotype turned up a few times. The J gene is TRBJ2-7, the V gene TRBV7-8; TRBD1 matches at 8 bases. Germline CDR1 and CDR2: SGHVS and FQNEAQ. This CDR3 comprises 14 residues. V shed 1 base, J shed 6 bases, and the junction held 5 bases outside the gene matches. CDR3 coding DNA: TGTGCCAGCAGCTTAGGGACAGGGATGATCGAGCAGTACTTC. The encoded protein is CASSLGTGMIEQYF.

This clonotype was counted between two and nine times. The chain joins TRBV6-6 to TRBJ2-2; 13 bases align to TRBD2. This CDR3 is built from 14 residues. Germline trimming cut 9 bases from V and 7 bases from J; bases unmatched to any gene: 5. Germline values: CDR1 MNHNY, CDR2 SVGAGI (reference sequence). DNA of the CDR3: TGTGCCAGTGGGACTAGCGGGAAAGTCGGGGAGCTGTTTTTT. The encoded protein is CASGTSGKVGELFF.

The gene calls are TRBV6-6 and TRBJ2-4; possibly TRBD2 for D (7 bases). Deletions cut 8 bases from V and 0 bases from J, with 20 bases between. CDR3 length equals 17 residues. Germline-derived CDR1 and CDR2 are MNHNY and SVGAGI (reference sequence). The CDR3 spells CASPPDRGDIAKNIQYF. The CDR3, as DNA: TGTGCCAGCCCCCCGGATCGGGGGGACATAGCCAAAAACATTCAGTACTTC.

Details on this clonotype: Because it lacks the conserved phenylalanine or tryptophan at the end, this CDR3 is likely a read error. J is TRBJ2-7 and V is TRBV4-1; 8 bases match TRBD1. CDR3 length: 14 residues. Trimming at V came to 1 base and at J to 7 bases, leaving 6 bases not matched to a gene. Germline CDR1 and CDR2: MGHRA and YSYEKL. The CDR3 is CASSQGQGIVEQYS. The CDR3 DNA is TGCGCCAGCAGCCAAGGACAGGGGATCGTTGAGCAGTACTCC.

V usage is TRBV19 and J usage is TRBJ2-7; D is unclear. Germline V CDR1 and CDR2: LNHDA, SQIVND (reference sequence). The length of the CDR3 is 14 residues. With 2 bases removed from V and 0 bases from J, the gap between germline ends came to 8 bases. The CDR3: CASSIRYSSYEQYF. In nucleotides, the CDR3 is TGTGCCAGTAGTATAAGGTACAGCTCCTACGAGCAGTACTTC.

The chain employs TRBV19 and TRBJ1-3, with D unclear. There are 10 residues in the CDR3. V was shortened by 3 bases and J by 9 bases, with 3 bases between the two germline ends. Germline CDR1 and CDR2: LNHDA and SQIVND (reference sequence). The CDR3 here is CASSMFTIYF. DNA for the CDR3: TGTGCCAGTAGTATGTTCACCATATATTTT.

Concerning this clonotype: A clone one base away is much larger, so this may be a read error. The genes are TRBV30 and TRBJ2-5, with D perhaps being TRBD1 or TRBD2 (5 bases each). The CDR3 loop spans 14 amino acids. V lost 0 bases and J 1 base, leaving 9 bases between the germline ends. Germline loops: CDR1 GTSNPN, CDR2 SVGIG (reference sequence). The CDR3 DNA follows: TGTGCCTGGAGTGTATCAGGGACCCAAGAGACCCAGTACTTC. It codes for CAWSVSGTQETQYF.

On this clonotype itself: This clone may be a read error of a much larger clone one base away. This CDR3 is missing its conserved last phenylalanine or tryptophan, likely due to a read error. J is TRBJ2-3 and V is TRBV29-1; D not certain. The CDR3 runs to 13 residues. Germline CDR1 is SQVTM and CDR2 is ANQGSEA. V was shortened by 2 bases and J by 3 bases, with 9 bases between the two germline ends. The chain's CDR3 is CSVELRLTDTQYY. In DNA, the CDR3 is TGCAGCGTTGAACTTCGTCTTACAGATACGCAGTATTAT.

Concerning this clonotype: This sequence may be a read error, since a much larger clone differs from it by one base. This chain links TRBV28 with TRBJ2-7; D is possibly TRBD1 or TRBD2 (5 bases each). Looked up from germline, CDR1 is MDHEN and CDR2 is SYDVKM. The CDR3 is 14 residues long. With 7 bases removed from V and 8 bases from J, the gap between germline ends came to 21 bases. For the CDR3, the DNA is TGTGCCAGCACCACTACACTAGGTCCGGACAAGCAGTACTTC. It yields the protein CASTTTLGPDKQYF.

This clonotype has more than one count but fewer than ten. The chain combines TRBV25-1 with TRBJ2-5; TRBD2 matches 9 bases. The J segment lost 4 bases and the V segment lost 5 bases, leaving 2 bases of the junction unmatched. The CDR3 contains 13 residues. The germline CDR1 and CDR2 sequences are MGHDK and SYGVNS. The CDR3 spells CASSLLAGETQYF. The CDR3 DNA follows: TGTGCCAGCAGTTTACTAGCGGGAGAGACCCAGTACTTC. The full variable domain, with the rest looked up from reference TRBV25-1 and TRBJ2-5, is EADIYQTPRYLVIGTGKKITLECSQTMGHDKMYWYQQDPGMELHLIHYSYGVNSTEKGDLSSESTVSRIRTEHFPLTLESARPSHTSQYLCASSLLAGETQYFGPGTRLLVL.

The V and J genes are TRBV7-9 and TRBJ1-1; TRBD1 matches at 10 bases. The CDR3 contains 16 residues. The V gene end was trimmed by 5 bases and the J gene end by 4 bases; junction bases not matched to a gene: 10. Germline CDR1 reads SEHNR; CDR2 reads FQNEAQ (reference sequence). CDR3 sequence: CASSPDLTGGGTEAFF. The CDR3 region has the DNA TGTGCCAGCAGCCCGGACCTGACAGGGGGCGGCACTGAAGCTTTCTTT. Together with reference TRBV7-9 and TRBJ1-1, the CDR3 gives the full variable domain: DTGVSQNPRHKITKRGQNVTFRCDPISEHNRLYWYRQTLGQGPEFLTYFQNEAQLEKSRLLSDRFSAERPKGSFSTLEIQRTEQGDSAMYLCASSPDLTGGGTEAFFGQGTRLTVV.

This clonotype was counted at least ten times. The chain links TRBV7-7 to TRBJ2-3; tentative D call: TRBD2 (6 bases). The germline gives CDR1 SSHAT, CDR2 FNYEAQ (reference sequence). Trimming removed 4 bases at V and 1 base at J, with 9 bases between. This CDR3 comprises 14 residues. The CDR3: CASSWGDGTDTQYF. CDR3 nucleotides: TGTGCCAGCAGCTGGGGGGATGGCACAGATACGCAGTATTTT.